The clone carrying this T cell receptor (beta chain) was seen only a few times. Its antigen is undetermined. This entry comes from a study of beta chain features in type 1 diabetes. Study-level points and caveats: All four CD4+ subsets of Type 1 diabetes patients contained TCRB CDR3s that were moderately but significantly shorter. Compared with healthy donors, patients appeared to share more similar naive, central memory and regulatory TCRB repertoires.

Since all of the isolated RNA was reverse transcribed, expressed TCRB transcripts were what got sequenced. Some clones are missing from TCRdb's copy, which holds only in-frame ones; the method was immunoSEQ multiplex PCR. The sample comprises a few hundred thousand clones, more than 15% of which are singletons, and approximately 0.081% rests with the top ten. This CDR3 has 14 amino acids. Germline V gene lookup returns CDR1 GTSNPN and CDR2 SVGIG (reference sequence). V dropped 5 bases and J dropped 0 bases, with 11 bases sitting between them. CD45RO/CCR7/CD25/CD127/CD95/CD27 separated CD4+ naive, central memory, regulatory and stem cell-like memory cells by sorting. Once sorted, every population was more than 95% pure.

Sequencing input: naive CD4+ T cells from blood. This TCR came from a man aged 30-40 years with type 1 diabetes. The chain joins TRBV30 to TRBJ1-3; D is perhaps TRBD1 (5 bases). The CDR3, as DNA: TGTGCCTGGGGGGCCCTAATCTCTGGAAACACCATATATTTT. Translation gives CAWGALISGNTIYF.